The present T cell receptor beta chain was sequenced within a study of T cells expressing NK-cell markers (dated by TCRdb to 2018 to 2020). Background for the entire study: Under ten donors provided sorted CD3+CD56+NKG2C+, CD3+CD56+NKG2C- and CD3+CD56-NKG2C+ T-cell subsets, whose TCR beta-chain repertoires were profiled. Of the eight sequenced donors, seven were found to be HCMV-seropositive and one was found to be HCMV-seronegative. Randomly selected healthy volunteers, three men and five women, were used as the eight sequenced donors. Illumina HiSeq 2000/2500, MiSeq or NextSeq was used to sequence libraries as 2 x 150 bp reads.

Comments on this clonotype: Its recognized antigen is unknown.

Broader findings and caveats from the paper: Those dominant clonotypes were again the most abundant among CD3+CD56-NKG2C+ cells in several donors, at about 28.3-60.1%. Whether the expanded NKG2C-expressing T cell clones were specific for HCMV antigens remained unclear. For roughly six donors, the dominant CD3+CD56+NKG2C+ clonotypes were among the top 10 CD8+ clonotypes and accounted for 1.0-7.0% of CD8+ T cells.

A commercial ELISA kit detecting HCMV-specific IgG in serum was used to determine HCMV serostatus. Peripheral blood mononuclear cells were isolated from blood by Ficoll density gradient centrifugation. The CDR3 runs 17 residues from the cysteine to the phenylalanine. The nucleotide record is missing. CDR1 and CDR2 were assigned from the germline V gene as MNHEY and SVGAGI. These reads were obtained on an Illumina HiSeq 2000. TCR beta cDNA libraries were made by 5'RACE template switching that added a universal primer site and unique molecular identifiers. Priming for cDNA synthesis came from the TCR beta constant segment, and two successive PCR amplification steps followed. The paper's processing steps were these. MIGEC handled demultiplexing of the reads and grouping by UMI, while MiTCR was used to assemble and quantify clonotypes. To remove erroneous sequences, TCR cDNA sequences were retained only when supported by two or more reads. The tcR package was used for downstream repertoire analysis, with clonotypes matched between fractions based on CDR3 nucleotide sequence plus V segment. Antigen specificity was annotated against VDJdb with VDJmatch, allowing one amino acid substitution in CDR3. TCRdb reprocessed the reads, so every CDR3 protein sequence counts as one entry and DNA is not shown. TCRdb assigned the V and J calls; the authors' analysis was not used. The sample's own table lists about 300,000 distinct CDR3 sequences. The ten largest clones capture 4% to 5% of the sample.

Sequencing used blood T cells: a sorted CD56 or NKG2C T cell subset, CD4+ or CD8+ T cells, or bulk PBMC T cells (not recorded which). The TCR was taken from a woman between 18 and 70 years old in good health. The rearrangement combines TRBV6-5 with TRBJ2-3; the D gene TCRdb calls, TRBD1, cannot be checked with no DNA. CDR3 reads: CASSYLMDRGSTDTQYF.